The entry below gives a single T cell receptor beta chain sequence along with its context. The antigen is unknown. The sample is drawn from a study of shared clonotypes between healthy human individuals. The CDR3 is 16 amino acids. Germline CDR1 reads KGHSH; CDR2 reads LQKENI. V dropped 0 bases and J dropped 9; count of bases not matched to a gene: 7. The deep-level immunoSEQ assay was used. Only in-frame clones appear in the TCRdb table, and some are missing; sequencing was by immunoSEQ multiplex PCR. The sample consists of around 700,000 clones, roughly 70% of them appearing once. Findings and limits, study-wide: Naive CD4 clonotypes overlapped across a few donors at about 5.2%.

This rearrangement joins TRBV18 to TRBJ2-1; 11 bases fit TRBD2. The origin of this receptor is a woman in her twenties or thirties in good health. Sequencing was done on a sample of memory CD4+ T cells sorted from blood. Stated subset: CD45RA-negative fraction. The CDR3: CASSPPIAGGLGEQFF. In DNA, the CDR3 is TGTGCCAGCTCACCACCGATAGCGGGAGGGCTGGGTGAGCAGTTCTTC.